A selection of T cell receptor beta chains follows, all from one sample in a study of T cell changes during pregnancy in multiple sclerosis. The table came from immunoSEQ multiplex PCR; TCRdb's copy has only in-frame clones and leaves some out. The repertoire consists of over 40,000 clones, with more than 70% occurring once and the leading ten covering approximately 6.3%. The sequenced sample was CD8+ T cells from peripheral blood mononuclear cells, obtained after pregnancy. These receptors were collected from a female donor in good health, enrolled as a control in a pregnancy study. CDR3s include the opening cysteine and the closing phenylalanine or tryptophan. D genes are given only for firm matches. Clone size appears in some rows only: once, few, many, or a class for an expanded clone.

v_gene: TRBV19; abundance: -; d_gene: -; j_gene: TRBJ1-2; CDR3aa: CASSIVSGANGYTF; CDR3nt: TGTGCCAGTAGTATTGTCTCAGGGGCCAATGGCTACACCTTC
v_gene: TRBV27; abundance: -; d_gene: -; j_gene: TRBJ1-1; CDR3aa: CASSWWAGSNTEAFF; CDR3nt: TGTGCCAGCAGTTGGTGGGCAGGCTCTAACACTGAAGCTTTCTTT
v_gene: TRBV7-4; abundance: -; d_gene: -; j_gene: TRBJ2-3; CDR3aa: CASSLAATHCTDTQYF; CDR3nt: TGTGCCAGCAGCTTGGCGGCCACTCATTGCACAGATACGCAGTATTTT
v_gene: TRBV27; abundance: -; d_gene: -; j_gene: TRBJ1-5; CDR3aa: CASSAGGGYSNQPQHF; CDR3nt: TGTGCCAGCAGTGCCGGCGGGGGTTATAGCAATCAGCCCCAGCATTTT
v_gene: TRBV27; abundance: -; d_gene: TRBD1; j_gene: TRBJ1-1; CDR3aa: CASSLSWTGVNTEAFF; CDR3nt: TGTGCCAGCAGTTTATCCTGGACAGGGGTGAACACTGAAGCTTTCTTT
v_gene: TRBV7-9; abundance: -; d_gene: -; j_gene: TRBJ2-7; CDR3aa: CASSTRGTYEQYF; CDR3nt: TGTGCCAGCAGTACCAGGGGAACCTACGAGCAGTACTTC
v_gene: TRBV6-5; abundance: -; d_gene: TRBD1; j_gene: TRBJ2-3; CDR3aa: CASNYDRAKSTDTQYF; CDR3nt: TGTGCCAGCAATTACGACAGGGCCAAAAGCACAGATACGCAGTATTTT
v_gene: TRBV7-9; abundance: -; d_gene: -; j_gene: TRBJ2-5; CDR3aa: CASKEQQETQYF; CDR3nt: TGTGCCAGTAAAGAGCAACAAGAGACCCAGTACTTC
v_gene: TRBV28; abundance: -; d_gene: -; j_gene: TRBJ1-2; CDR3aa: CASEGVFLANYGYTF; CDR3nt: TGTGCCAGCGAGGGGGTGTTTCTGGCTAACTATGGCTACACCTTC
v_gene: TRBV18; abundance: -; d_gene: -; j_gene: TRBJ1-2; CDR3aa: CASSPEPHGYTF; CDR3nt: TGTGCCAGCTCACCAGAGCCCCATGGCTACACCTTC
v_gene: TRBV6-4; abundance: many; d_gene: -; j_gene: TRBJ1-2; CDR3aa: CASSDAGDYNYGYTF; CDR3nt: TGTGCCAGCAGTGACGCAGGGGACTACAACTATGGCTACACCTTC
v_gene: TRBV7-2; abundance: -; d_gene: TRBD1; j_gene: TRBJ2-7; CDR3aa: CASSWGQGWTYEQYF; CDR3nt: TGTGCCAGCAGCTGGGGACAGGGGTGGACCTACGAGCAGTACTTC
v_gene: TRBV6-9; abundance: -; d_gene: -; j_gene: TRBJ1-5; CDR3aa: CASSPRGGSNQPQHF; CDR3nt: TGTGCCAGCAGCCCTAGGGGGGGGAGCAATCAGCCCCAGCATTTT
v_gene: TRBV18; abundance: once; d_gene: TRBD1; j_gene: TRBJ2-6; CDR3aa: CASSPLSGQGGTGANVLTF; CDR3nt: TGTGCCAGCTCACCTCTCTCGGGACAGGGGGGCACTGGGGCCAACGTCCTGACTTTC
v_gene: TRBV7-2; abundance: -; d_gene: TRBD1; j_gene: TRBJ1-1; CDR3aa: CASSPIWDRNTEAFF; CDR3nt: TGTGCCAGCAGCCCGATTTGGGACAGGAACACTGAAGCTTTCTTT
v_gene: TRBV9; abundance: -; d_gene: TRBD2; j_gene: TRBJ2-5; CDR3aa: CASSVGSGVETQYF; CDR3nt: TGTGCCAGCAGCGTAGGAAGCGGGGTGGAGACCCAGTACTTC
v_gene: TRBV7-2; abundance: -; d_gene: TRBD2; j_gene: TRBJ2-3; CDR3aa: CASSWDSGGADTQYF; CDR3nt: TGTGCCAGCAGCTGGGATAGCGGGGGGGCAGATACGCAGTATTTT
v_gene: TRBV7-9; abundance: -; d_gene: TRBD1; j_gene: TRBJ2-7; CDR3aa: CASSHPTGRYEQYF; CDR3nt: TGTGCCAGCAGCCACCCGACAGGGCGCTACGAGCAGTACTTC
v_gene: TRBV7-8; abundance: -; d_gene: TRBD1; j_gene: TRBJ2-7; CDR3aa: CASSWTGSAYEQYF; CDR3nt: TGTGCCAGCAGCTGGACAGGGTCGGCCTACGAGCAGTACTTC
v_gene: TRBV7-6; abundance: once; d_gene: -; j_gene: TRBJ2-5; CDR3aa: CASRSLQTAQETQYF; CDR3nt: TGTGCCAGCAGATCCCTGCAGACAGCTCAAGAGACCCAGTACTTC
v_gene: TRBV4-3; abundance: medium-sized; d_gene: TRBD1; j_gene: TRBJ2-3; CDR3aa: CASSQEDRGLTDTQYF; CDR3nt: TGCGCCAGCAGCCAAGAGGACAGGGGATTAACAGATACGCAGTATTTT
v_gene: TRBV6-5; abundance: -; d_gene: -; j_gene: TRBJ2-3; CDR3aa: CASSFTEGRDTQYF; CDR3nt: TGTGCCAGCAGTTTTACCGAAGGGAGAGATACGCAGTATTTT
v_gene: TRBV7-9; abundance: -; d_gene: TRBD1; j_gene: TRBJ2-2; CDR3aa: CASSSPGQGKPGELFF; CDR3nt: TGTGCCAGCAGCTCCCCGGGACAGGGGAAGCCCGGGGAGCTGTTTTTT
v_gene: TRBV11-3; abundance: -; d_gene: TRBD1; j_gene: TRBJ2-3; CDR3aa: CASSSGTGVDTQYF; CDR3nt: TGTGCCAGCAGCTCAGGGACAGGGGTAGATACGCAGTATTTT
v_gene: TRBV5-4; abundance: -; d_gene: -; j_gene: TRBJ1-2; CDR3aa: CASSSGGSHMDYGYTF; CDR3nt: TGTGCCAGCAGCTCCGGAGGATCCCACATGGACTATGGCTACACCTTC
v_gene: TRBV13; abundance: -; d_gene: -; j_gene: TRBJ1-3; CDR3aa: CASSLDSSSGNTIYF; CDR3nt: TGTGCCAGCAGCTTAGACAGTTCCTCTGGAAACACCATATATTTT
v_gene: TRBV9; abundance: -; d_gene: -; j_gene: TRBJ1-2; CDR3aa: CASSVTNQGGGGYTF; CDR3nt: TGTGCCAGCAGCGTAACCAACCAGGGAGGGGGAGGCTACACCTTC
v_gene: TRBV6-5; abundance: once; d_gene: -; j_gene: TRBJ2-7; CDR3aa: CASSPRGPGYEQYF; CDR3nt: TGTGCCAGCAGTCCTAGAGGCCCTGGCTACGAGCAGTACTTC
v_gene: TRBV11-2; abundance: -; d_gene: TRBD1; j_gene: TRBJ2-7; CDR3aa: CASSGPGTGKDEQYF; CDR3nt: TGTGCCAGCAGCGGACCCGGGACAGGGAAGGACGAGCAGTACTTC
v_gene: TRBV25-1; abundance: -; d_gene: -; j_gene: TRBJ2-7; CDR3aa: CASRSGYEQYF; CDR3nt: TGTGCCAGCCGCAGCGGCTACGAGCAGTACTTC
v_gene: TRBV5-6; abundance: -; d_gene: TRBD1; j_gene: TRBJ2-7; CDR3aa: CASSPDRVTYEQYF; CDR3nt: TGTGCCAGCAGCCCGGACAGGGTCACCTACGAGCAGTACTTC
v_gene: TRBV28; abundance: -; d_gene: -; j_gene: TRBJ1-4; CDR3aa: CASSLREGGPYATNEKLFF; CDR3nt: TGTGCCAGCAGTTTGAGGGAGGGAGGCCCCTATGCAACTAATGAAAAACTGTTTTTT
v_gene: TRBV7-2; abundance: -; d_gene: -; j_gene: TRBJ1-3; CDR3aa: CASSLTGANLAGGNTIYF; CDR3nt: TGTGCCAGCAGCTTAACAGGAGCTAACCTAGCGGGAGGAAACACCATATATTTT
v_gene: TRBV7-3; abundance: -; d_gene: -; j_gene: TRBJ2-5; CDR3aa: CASSLGGGAGETQYF; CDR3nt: TGTGCCAGCAGCTTAGGAGGAGGGGCCGGTGAGACCCAGTACTTC
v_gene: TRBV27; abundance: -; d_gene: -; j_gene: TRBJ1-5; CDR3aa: CASSPYSNQPQHF; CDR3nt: TGTGCCAGCAGTCCTTATAGCAATCAGCCCCAGCATTTT
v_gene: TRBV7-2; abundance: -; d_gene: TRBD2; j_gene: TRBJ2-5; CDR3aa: CASSSTLAGGQETQYF; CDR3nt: TGTGCCAGCAGCTCTACCTTAGCGGGGGGACAAGAGACCCAGTACTTC